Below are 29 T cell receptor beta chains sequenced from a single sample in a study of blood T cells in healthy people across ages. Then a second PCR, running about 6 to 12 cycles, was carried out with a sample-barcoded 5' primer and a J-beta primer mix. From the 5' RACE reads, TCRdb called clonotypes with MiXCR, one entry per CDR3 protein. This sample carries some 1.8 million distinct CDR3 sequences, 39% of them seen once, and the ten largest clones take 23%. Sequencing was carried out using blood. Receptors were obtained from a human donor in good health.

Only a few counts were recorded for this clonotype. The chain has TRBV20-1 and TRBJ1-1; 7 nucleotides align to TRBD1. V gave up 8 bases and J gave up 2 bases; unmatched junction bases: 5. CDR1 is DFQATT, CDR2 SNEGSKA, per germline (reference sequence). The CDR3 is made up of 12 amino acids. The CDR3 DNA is TGCAGTTCCCAGGGGGGCAACACTGAAGCTTTCTTT. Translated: CSSQGGNTEAFF.

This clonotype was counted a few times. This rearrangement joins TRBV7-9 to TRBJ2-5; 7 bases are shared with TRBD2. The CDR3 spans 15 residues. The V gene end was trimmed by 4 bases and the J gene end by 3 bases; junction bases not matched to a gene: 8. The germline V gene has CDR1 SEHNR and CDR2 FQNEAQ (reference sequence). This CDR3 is CASSSGGTWEETQYF. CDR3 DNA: TGTGCCAGCAGCTCCGGGGGGACCTGGGAAGAGACCCAGTACTTC.

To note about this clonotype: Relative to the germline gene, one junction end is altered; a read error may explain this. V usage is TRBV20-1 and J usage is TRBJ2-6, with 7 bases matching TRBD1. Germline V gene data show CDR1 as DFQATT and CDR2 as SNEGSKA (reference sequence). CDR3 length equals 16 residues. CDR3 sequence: CSARGTASSGANVRTF. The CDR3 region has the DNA TGCAGTGCGAGAGGGACAGCCAGCTCTGGGGCCAACGTCCGGACTTTC.

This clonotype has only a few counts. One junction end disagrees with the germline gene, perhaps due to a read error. As DNA, the CDR3 is TGTGCCAGCAGTTTAGGGGGACCCCTTTACAATAAGCAGTTCTTC. It yields the protein CASSLGGPLYNKQFF. V usage is TRBV12-3 or TRBV12-4 and J usage is TRBJ2-1; D assignment may be TRBD1 or TRBD2 (5 bases each). The CDR3 is 15 amino acids.

The CDR3 nucleotides are TGTGCCAGCGGTTCAACCTTTAGTTCCCACGAGCAGTACTTC. It yields the protein CASGSTFSSHEQYF. The chain uses TRBV6-5 and TRBJ2-7, with no clear D. The germline gives CDR1 MNHEY, CDR2 SVGAGI. CDR3 length: 14 residues. Trimming removed 8 bases at V and 5 bases at J, with 19 bases between.

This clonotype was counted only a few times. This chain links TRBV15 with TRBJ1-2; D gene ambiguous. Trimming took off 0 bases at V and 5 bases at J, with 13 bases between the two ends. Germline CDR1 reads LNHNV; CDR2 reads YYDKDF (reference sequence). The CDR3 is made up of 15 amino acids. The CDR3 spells CATSRDRLSDYGYTF. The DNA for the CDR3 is TGTGCCACCAGCAGAGATCGCCTCAGCGATTATGGCTACACCTTC.

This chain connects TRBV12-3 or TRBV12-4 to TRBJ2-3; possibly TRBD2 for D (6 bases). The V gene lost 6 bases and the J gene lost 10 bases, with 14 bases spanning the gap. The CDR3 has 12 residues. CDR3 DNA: TGTGCCAGCAGCCGGATCGGAGGGGCGCAGTATTTT. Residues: CASSRIGGAQYF.

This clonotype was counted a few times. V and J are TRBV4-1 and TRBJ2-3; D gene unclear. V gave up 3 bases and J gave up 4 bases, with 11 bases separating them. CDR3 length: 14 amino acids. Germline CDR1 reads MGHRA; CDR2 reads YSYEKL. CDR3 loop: CASSHSSEADTQYF. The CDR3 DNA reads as TGCGCCAGCAGCCATTCCTCAGAAGCAGATACGCAGTATTTT.

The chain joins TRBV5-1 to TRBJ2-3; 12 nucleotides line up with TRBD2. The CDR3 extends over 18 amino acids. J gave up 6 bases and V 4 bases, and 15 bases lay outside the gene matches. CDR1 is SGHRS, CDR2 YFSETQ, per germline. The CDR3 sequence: CASSRPTSGGIYSDTQYF. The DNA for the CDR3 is TGCGCCAGCAGCCGACCCACTAGCGGGGGGATATATTCGGATACGCAGTATTTT.

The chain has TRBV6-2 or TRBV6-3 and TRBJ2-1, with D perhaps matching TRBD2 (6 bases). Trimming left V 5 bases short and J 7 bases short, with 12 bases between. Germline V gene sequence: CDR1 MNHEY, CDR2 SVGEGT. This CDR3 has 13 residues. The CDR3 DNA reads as TGTGCCAGCAGTCGGGACTCCATGAATGAGCAGTTCTTC. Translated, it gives CASSRDSMNEQFF.

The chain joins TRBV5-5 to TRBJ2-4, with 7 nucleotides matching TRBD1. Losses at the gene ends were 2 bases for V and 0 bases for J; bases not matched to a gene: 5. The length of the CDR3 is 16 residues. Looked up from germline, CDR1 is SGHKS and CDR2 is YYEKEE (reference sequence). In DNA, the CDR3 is TGTGCCAGCAGCTTAACAGGGGCTCCAGCCAAAAACATTCAGTACTTC. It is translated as CASSLTGAPAKNIQYF.

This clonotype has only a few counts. Here the CDR3 DNA reads TGCGCCAGCAGCCGGACTAGCGGGGGGGTCAATGAGCAGTTCTTC. Translating gives CASSRTSGGVNEQFF. The chain employs TRBV4-3 and TRBJ2-1; 15 bases line up with TRBD2. This CDR3 comprises 15 residues. Trimming took 4 bases from V and 6 from J; bases not matched to a gene: 1. Germline CDR1 LGHNA, CDR2 YSLEER.

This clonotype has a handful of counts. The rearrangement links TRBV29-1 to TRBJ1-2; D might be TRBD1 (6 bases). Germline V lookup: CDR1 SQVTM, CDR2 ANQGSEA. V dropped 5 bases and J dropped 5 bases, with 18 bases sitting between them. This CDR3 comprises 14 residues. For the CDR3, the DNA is TGCAGCGTTCTCGGGACAAACCTTGGGTATGGCTACACCTTC. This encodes CSVLGTNLGYGYTF.

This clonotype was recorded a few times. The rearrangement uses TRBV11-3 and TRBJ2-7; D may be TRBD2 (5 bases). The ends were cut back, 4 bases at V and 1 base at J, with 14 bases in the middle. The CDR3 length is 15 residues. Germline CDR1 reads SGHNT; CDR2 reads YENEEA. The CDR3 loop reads CASSSLGDPSYEQYF. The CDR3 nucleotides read TGTGCCAGCAGCTCCCTCGGGGATCCATCCTACGAGCAGTACTTC.

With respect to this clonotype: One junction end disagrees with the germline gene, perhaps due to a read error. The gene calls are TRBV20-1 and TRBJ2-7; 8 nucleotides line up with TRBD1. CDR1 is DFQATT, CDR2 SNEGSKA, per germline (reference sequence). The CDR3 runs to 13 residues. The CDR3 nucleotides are TGCAGTGCTAGCGCAGGGGGCTTGGACGAGCGGTACTTC. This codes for CSASAGGLDERYF.

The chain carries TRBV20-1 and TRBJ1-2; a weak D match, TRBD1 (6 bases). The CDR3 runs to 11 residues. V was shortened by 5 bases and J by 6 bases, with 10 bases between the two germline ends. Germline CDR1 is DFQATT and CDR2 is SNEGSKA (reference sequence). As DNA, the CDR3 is TGCAGTGCTTTACAGGGAAATGGCTACACCTTC. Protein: CSALQGNGYTF.

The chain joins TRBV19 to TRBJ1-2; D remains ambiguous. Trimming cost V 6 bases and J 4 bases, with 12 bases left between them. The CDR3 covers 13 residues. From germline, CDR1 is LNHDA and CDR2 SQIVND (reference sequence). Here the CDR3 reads CASRMRQIYGYTF. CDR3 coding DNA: TGTGCCAGTAGGATGAGGCAGATCTATGGCTACACCTTC.

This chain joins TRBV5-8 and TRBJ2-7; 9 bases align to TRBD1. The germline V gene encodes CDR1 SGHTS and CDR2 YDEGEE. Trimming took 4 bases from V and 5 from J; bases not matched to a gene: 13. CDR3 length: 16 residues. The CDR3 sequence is CASSRTGELIAHEQYF. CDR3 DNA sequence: TGTGCCAGCAGCCGGACAGGGGAGCTCATCGCCCACGAGCAGTACTTC.

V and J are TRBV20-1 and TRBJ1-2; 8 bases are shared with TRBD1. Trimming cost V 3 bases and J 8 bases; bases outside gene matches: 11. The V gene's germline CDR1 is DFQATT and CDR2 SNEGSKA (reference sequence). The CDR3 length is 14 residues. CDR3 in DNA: TGCAGTGCTAGGGACAGGGTTGGTCGGGGCGGCTACACCTTC. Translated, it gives CSARDRVGRGGYTF.

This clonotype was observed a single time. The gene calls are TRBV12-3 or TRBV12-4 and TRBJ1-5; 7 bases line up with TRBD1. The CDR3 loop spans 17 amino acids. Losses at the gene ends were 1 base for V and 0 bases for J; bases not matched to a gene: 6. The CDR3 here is CASSLDRGRNSNQPQHF. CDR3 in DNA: TGTGCCAGCAGTTTAGACAGGGGACGAAATAGCAATCAGCCCCAGCATTTT.

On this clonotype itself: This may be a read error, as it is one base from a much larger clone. CDR3 nucleotide sequence: TGTGCCGGCAGTTTAGGTCAGGGACTCTCTGGGGCCAACGTCCTGACTTTC. Translated: CAGSLGQGLSGANVLTF. The V and J genes are TRBV12-3 or TRBV12-4 and TRBJ2-6; TRBD2 might be the D (6 bases). The CDR3 runs to 17 residues.

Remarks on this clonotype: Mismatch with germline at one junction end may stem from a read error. The CDR3 DNA reads TGTGCCAGCAGTTACGTGTCTGGAGGGGAAACTGAAGCCTTCTTT. Its protein product is CASSYVSGGETEAFF. This sequence joins TRBV6-6 and TRBJ1-1; D perhaps matches TRBD1 (5 bases). Germline CDR1 MNHNY, CDR2 SVGAGI (reference sequence). The length of the CDR3 is 15 residues.

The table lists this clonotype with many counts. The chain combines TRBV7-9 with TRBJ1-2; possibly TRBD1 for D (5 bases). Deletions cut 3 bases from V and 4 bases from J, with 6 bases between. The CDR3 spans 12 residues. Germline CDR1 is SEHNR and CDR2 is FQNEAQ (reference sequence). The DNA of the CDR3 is TGTGCCAGCAGCTTGGACACCTATGGCTACACCTTC. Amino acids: CASSLDTYGYTF.

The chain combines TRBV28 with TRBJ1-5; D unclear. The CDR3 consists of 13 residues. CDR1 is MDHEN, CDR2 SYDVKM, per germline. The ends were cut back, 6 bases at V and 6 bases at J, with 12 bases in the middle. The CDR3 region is CASRSNHFQPQHF. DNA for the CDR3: TGTGCCAGCAGGTCCAATCATTTTCAGCCCCAGCATTTT. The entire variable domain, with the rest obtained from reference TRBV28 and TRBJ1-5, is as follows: DVKVTQSSRYLVKRTGEKVFLECVQDMDHENMFWYRQDPGLGLRLIYFSYDVKMKEKGDIPEGYSVSREKKERFSLILESASTNQTSMYLCASRSNHFQPQHFGDGTRLSIL.

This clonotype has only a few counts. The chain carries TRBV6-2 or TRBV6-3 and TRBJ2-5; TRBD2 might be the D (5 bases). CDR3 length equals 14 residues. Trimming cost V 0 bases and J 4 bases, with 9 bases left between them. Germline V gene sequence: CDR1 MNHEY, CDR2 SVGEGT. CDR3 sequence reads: CASSYSLAVETQYF. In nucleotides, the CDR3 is TGTGCCAGCAGTTACTCTCTAGCAGTAGAGACCCAGTACTTC.

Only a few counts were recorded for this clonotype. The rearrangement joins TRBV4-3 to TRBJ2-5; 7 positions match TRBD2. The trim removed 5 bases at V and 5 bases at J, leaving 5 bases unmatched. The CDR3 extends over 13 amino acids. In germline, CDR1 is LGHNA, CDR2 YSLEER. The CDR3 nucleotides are TGCGCCAGCAGCAAGACTAGCTTGGAGACCCAGTACTTC. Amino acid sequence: CASSKTSLETQYF.

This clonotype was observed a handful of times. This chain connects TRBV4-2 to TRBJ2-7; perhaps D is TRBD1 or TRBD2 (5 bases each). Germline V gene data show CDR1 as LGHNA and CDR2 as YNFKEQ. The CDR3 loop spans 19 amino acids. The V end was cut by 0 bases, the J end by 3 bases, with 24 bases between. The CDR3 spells CASSQDPPRGSPYDYEQYF. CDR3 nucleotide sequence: TGTGCCAGCAGCCAAGACCCCCCGAGGGGCTCTCCATATGACTACGAGCAGTACTTC.

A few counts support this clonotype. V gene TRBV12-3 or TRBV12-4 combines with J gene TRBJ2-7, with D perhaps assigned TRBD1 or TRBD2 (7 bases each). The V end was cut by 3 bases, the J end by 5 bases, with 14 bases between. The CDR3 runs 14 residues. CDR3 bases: TGTGCCAGCAGTTTGGGCAGGGGGGGAGACGAGCAGTACTTC. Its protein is CASSLGRGGDEQYF.

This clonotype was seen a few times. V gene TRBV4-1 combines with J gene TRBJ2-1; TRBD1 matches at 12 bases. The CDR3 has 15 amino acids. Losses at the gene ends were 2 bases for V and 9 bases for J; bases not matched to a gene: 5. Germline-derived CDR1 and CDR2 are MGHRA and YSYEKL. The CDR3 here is CASSQPGQGAIEQFF. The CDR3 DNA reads TGCGCCAGCAGCCAACCGGGACAGGGGGCCATTGAGCAGTTCTTC.